This paragraph covers one T cell receptor beta chain sequence. What it recognizes is unknown. These data belong to a study of cytomegalovirus exposure and HLA in healthy donors. Notes on the study in general: Altogether, some 160 TCR beta chains were recorded as cytomegalovirus-associated.

The PCR ran on 60 Vbeta and 13 Jbeta primers. The protocol was immunoSEQ multiplex PCR, while the TCRdb copy is restricted to in-frame clones and leaves out a portion. The sample carries 150,000 to 200,000 clones, about 80% recorded once. V lost 3 bases, J lost 8 bases, and 13 bases stayed unmatched. CDR3 size: 15 residues. The germline V gene encodes CDR1 SGHRS and CDR2 YFSETQ. The sequence came from a boy between 10 and 17 years old in good health and CMV-seronegative. The sequencing sample was made of PBMCs. The V and J genes are TRBV5-1 and TRBJ1-2; 7 bases are shared with TRBD1. CDR3 region: CASSWDSLNSGGYTF. The CDR3 nucleotides read TGCGCCAGCAGCTGGGACAGCCTGAACTCGGGGGGCTACACCTTC.